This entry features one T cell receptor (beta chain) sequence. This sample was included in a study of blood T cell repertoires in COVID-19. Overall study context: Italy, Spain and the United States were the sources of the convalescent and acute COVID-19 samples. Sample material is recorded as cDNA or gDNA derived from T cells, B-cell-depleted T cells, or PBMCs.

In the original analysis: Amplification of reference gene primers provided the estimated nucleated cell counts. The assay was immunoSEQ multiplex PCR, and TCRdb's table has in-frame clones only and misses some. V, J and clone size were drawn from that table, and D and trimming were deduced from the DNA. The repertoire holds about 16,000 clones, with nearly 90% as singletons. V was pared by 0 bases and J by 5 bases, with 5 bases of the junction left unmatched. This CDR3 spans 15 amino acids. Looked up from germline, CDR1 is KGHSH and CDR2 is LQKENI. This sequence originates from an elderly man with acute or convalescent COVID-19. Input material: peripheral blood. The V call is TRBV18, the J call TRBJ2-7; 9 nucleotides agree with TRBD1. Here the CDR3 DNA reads TGTGCCAGCTCACCACCGGGACAGGGCGCCCACGAGCAGTACTTC. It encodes CASSPPGQGAHEQYF.